This T cell receptor (beta chain) was captured in a study of siplizumab effects on memory and regulatory T cells. Germline lookup yields CDR1 SGHRS and CDR2 YFSETQ. V was clipped by 1 base and J by 0 bases; unmatched bases: 9. This CDR3 is 18 amino acids long. TCRdb keeps only in-frame clones here, not all; method: immunoSEQ multiplex PCR. The data contain around 100,000 clones, approximately 93% of them singletons. This receptor was obtained from a human donor in good health. The chain is built from TRBV5-1 and TRBJ2-3, with 9 bases fitting TRBD2. Sequences were obtained from Tregs sorted from blood. CDR3 sequence reads: CASSLRLAGAGSTDTQYF. The CDR3 DNA reads TGCGCCAGCAGCTTGAGGTTAGCGGGGGCCGGGAGCACAGATACGCAGTATTTT.